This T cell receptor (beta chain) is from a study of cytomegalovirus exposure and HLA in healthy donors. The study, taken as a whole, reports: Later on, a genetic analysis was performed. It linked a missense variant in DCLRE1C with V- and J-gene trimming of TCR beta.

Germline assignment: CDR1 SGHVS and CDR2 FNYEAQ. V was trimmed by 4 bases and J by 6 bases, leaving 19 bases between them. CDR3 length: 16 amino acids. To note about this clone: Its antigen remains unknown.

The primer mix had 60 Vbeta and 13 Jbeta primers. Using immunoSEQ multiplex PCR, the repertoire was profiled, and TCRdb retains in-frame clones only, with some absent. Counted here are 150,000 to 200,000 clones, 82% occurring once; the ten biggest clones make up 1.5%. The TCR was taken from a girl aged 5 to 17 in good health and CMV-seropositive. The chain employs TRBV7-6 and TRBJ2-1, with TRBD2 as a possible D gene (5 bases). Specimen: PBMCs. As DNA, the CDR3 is TGTGCCAGCAGCTCACTTAGGACTCCTAACCTCAATGAGCAGTTCTTC. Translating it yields CASSSLRTPNLNEQFF.